The 25 T cell receptor beta chains given below trace back to one sample, sequenced in a study of shared clonotypes between healthy human individuals (TCRdb year 2020). Libraries were constructed by the immunoSEQ multiplex PCR assay. Sourced from immuneACCESS, this table was stored by TCRdb with only in-frame sequences that have V and J called. A share of the clones is absent; for the studies checked, an unresolved V gene accounts for under half, and the remainder has no known explanation. In this sample the table shows 1.5 million to 1.9 million clones, around 98% of which occur a single time. The ten largest clones represent around 0.45% of the sample. The material sequenced was naive CD4+ T cells sorted from blood. The sample's cell subset or site label, in plain terms: CD45RA+ positively selected. The receptors come from a young man in good health.

This chain joins TRBV6-1 and TRBJ1-3, with D perhaps TRBD1 (5 bases). CDR1 and CDR2 from the germline V gene are MNHNS and SASEGT. This CDR3 is built from 13 residues. V lost 5 bases and J 8 bases, leaving 13 bases between the germline ends. This chain's CDR3 is CASSSAGPYTIYF. DNA for the CDR3: TGTGCCAGCAGTTCGGCAGGGCCTTACACCATATATTTT.

The chain couples TRBV20-1 to TRBJ2-5; D is unresolved. The germline gives CDR1 DFQATT, CDR2 SNEGSKA (reference sequence). The CDR3 sequence is 11 residues long. Trimming cost V 7 bases and J 11 bases, with 17 bases left between them. In DNA, the CDR3 is TGCAGTGGAGTTGATGGGGTCTCTCAGTACTTC. Protein product: CSGVDGVSQYF.

This chain links TRBV4-1 with TRBJ2-1, with 7 bases fitting TRBD1. The germline gives CDR1 MGHRA, CDR2 YSYEKL. The CDR3 is 14 amino acids. Trimming cost V 3 bases and J 13 bases; bases outside gene matches: 12. This chain's CDR3 is CASSHPGTARKQFF. CDR3 sequence (DNA): TGCGCCAGCAGCCACCCCGGGACAGCGAGAAAACAGTTCTTC.

The table lists this clone with a count of one. Other DNA sequences in this specimen translate into the identical CDR3. The genes are TRBV29-1 and TRBJ2-1; D may be TRBD2 (5 bases). V lost 4 bases, J lost 2 bases, and 12 bases lay in between. Germline-derived CDR1 and CDR2 are SQVTM and ANQGSEA. The CDR3 is 14 residues long. CDR3 sequence (DNA): TGCAGCGTTGTGAGCGGCCGGCCCTACAATGAGCAGTTCTTC. Amino acid sequence: CSVVSGRPYNEQFF.

The chain employs TRBV19 and TRBJ1-1; D uncertain. Trimming stripped 2 bases from V and 10 bases from J, with 11 bases between. Germline V lookup: CDR1 LNHDA, CDR2 SQIVND (reference sequence). CDR3 length equals 12 residues. The DNA of the CDR3 is TGTGCCAGTAGTATAAGTCATTCTACAGCTTTCTTT. Residues: CASSISHSTAFF.

J is TRBJ2-2 and V is TRBV6-1, with TRBD2 identical over 8 bases. The germline CDR1 and CDR2 sequences are MNHNS and SASEGT. The CDR3 runs 14 residues. After removal of 5 bases from V and 6 bases from J, the junction contained 5 bases not matched to a gene. As DNA, the CDR3 is TGTGCCAGCAGTAGCACTAGCGGTGCCGGGGAGCTGTTTTTT. It translates to CASSSTSGAGELFF.

The CDR3 coding sequence is TGTGCCAGCAGCTTAGGCGGCGGGAGGGTGAGTTACGAGCAGTACTTC. It codes for CASSLGGGRVSYEQYF. The V and J genes are TRBV7-2 and TRBJ2-7; TRBD2 matches at 9 bases. Germline loops: CDR1 SGHTA, CDR2 FQGNSA. The trim removed 1 base at V and 4 bases at J, leaving 8 bases unmatched. The CDR3 covers 16 residues.

The chain uses TRBV5-4 and TRBJ2-1; D unclear. Trimming cost V 5 bases and J 8 bases, with 14 bases left between them. The CDR3 consists of 13 residues. The germline V gene encodes CDR1 SGHNT and CDR2 YYREEE (reference sequence). CDR3 DNA sequence: TGTGCCAGCAGTTATGACCCGACCGATGAGCAGTTCTTC. Encoded protein: CASSYDPTDEQFF.

On this clone itself: Different DNA sequences within this sample yield the same CDR3. The chain employs TRBV7-9 and TRBJ2-7, with a possible D match to TRBD1 (6 bases). The CDR3 spans 14 residues. The V gene lost 1 base and the J gene lost 2 bases, with 9 bases spanning the gap. The germline V gene encodes CDR1 SEHNR and CDR2 FQNEAQ (reference sequence). CDR3 coding DNA: TGTGCCAGCAGCTTAGTTGCAGGGGCCTACGAGCAGTACTTC. Its protein product is CASSLVAGAYEQYF.

The chain employs TRBV7-2 and TRBJ2-1; 13 nucleotides align to TRBD2. Losses at the gene ends were 3 bases for V and 0 bases for J; bases not matched to a gene: 2. Germline-derived CDR1 and CDR2 are SGHTA and FQGNSA. This CDR3 region has 17 residues. DNA of the CDR3: TGTGCCAGCAGCTTTAGGACTAGCGGGAGCTCCTACAATGAGCAGTTCTTC. This codes for CASSFRTSGSSYNEQFF.

V gene TRBV11-3 combines with J gene TRBJ2-1, with 8 bases that match TRBD2. The CDR3 has 13 residues. V gave up 6 bases and J gave up 9 bases; unmatched junction bases: 7. Germline assignment: CDR1 SGHNT and CDR2 YENEEA. The CDR3 nucleotides read TGTGCCAGCAGTGGCGGGAGCGGGGGTGAGCAGTTCTTC. Translating gives CASSGGSGGEQFF.

This rearrangement joins TRBV27 to TRBJ2-7, with 8 positions matching TRBD1. The CDR3 runs 15 residues. Germline CDR1 reads MNHEY; CDR2 reads SMNVEV (reference sequence). V trimming: 0 bases; J trimming: 5 bases; junction bases outside the gene matches: 6. DNA for the CDR3: TGTGCCAGCAGTTTATCGATCCGACAGGGGAACGAGCAGTACTTC. The encoded protein is CASSLSIRQGNEQYF.

V usage is TRBV5-1 and J usage is TRBJ2-2; tentatively, D is TRBD2 (5 bases). Trimming took 0 bases from V and 4 from J, leaving 13 bases between them. The CDR3 runs to 16 residues. Germline loops: CDR1 SGHRS, CDR2 YFSETQ. This CDR3 is CASSLDPGGGTGELFF. As DNA, the CDR3 is TGCGCCAGCAGCTTGGATCCCGGAGGTGGCACCGGGGAGCTGTTTTTT.

V and J are TRBV5-4 and TRBJ2-3; D unresolved. The CDR3 runs 15 residues. The germline gives CDR1 SGHNT, CDR2 YYREEE (reference sequence). V lost 4 bases to trimming and J lost 4 bases, with 16 bases between them. The CDR3 DNA sequence: TGTGCCAGCAGCCGAGACGGCCTCGTGGCAGATACGCAGTATTTT. It translates to CASSRDGLVADTQYF.

The J gene is TRBJ2-3, the V gene TRBV10-3; 14 nucleotides align to TRBD2. The CDR3 runs to 17 residues. The junction had 4 bases not matched to a gene; V was cut back by 2 bases and J by 3 bases. Germline V gives CDR1 ENHRY, CDR2 SYGVKD. The CDR3 spells CAISETGTSGRTDTQYF. CDR3 nucleotides: TGTGCCATCAGTGAGACAGGGACTAGCGGGAGAACAGATACGCAGTATTTT.

This clone has just one count. The J gene is TRBJ2-4, the V gene TRBV27; no firm D call. From germline, CDR1 is MNHEY and CDR2 SMNVEV (reference sequence). The CDR3 covers 15 residues. The V end lost 4 bases, the J end lost 0 bases, and 10 bases lay between the germline ends. The CDR3 DNA is TGTGCCAGCAGTTCTGCAGGAGTAGCCAAAAACATTCAGTACTTC. Its protein product is CASSSAGVAKNIQYF.

V gene TRBV6-6 combines with J gene TRBJ1-2, with TRBD1 matching 7 bases. J was trimmed by 4 bases and V by 5 bases; bases with no gene match: 7. CDR3 length: 14 residues. Germline CDR1 and CDR2: MNHNY and SVGAGI (reference sequence). CDR3 in DNA: TGTGCCAGCAGTCGGACAGGAACAAGCTATGGCTACACCTTC. The encoded protein is CASSRTGTSYGYTF.

The rearrangement uses TRBV28 and TRBJ1-2; no clear D gene. Germline lookup yields CDR1 MDHEN and CDR2 SYDVKM. This CDR3 comprises 12 residues. V was pared by 6 bases and J by 4 bases, with 9 bases between. The CDR3 sequence is CASSARGYGYTF. The DNA of the CDR3 is TGTGCCAGCAGCGCCCGGGGCTATGGCTACACCTTC.

The rearrangement uses TRBV27 and TRBJ1-5; tentatively, D is TRBD1 (5 bases). From germline, CDR1 is MNHEY and CDR2 SMNVEV (reference sequence). V dropped 1 base and J dropped 5 bases, with 9 bases sitting between them. This CDR3 has 14 residues. The CDR3 sequence: CASSLYRGDQPQHF. CDR3 nucleotides: TGTGCCAGCAGTTTATACCGGGGCGATCAGCCCCAGCATTTT.

The V and J genes are TRBV6-6 and TRBJ2-1; unclear D gene. Germline V gives CDR1 MNHNY, CDR2 SVGAGI (reference sequence). The CDR3 has 13 amino acids. The V end lost 5 bases, the J end lost 8 bases, and 13 bases lay between the germline ends. Written as DNA, the CDR3 is TGTGCCAGCAGTCCTCCCGGCGAGGATGAGCAGTTCTTC. It is translated as CASSPPGEDEQFF.

The rearrangement uses TRBV5-1 and TRBJ2-5; 10 bases line up with TRBD1. The V gene's germline CDR1 is SGHRS and CDR2 YFSETQ. The CDR3 covers 17 residues. Trimming at V came to 4 bases and at J to 4 bases, leaving 13 bases not matched to a gene. CDR3 coding DNA: TGCGCCAGCAGCCTGAAACCGGGACAGGGGTTGGGAGAGACCCAGTACTTC. Translation gives CASSLKPGQGLGETQYF.

The chain combines TRBV5-4 with TRBJ2-7; 9 positions agree with TRBD2. CDR3 length: 16 amino acids. The junction had 10 bases not matched to a gene; V was cut back by 4 bases and J by 2 bases. Germline lookup yields CDR1 SGHNT and CDR2 YYREEE (reference sequence). CDR3 amino acids: CASSILIAGVPYEQYF. CDR3 in DNA: TGTGCCAGCAGCATACTGATAGCGGGAGTCCCCTACGAGCAGTACTTC.

This chain uses TRBV6-1 with TRBJ2-2; D gene unclear. This CDR3 is built from 15 residues. V was clipped by 7 bases and J by 2 bases, with 14 bases between them. Germline V gene data show CDR1 as MNHNS and CDR2 as SASEGT. As DNA, the CDR3 is TGTGCCAGCACCCCCTTTGGGGATAACACCGGGGAGCTGTTTTTT. As protein: CASTPFGDNTGELFF.

The genes are TRBV10-3 and TRBJ2-7; 11 bases line up with TRBD2. The V gene's germline CDR1 is ENHRY and CDR2 SYGVKD. CDR3 size: 17 residues. Trimming removed 2 bases from V and 3 bases from J; junction bases left unmatched: 9. The CDR3: CAISEGLAGAVNYEQYF. For the CDR3, the DNA is TGTGCCATCAGTGAGGGACTAGCGGGCGCCGTTAACTACGAGCAGTACTTC.

The CDR3 bases are TGTGCCAGTAGTATGAGGACCTTAAATCAGCCCCAGCATTTT. It is translated as CASSMRTLNQPQHF. J is TRBJ1-5 and V is TRBV19; D unresolved. The CDR3 runs to 14 residues. Germline V lookup: CDR1 LNHDA, CDR2 SQIVND (reference sequence). V lost 3 bases and J 4 bases, leaving 10 bases between the germline ends.